These 8 T cell receptor beta chains share one sample of origin, sequenced in a study of technical replicates of blood from a handful of donors. Only in-frame clones appear in the TCRdb table, and some are missing; sequencing was by immunoSEQ multiplex PCR. This table has tens of thousands of clones, over 90% appearing once. Sequenced input: PBMCs. The source of these receptors is a human donor in good health. Some clones in this sample may be carry-over from other donors' samples.

This clone was counted a few times. The V gene is TRBV4-3, the J gene TRBJ2-7, with a possible D match to TRBD1 (5 bases). V gave up 0 bases and J gave up 0 bases, with 12 bases separating them. Germline CDR1 reads LGHNA; CDR2 reads YSLEER. This CDR3 comprises 16 residues. The CDR3 loop is CASSQDPQTVSYEQYF. The CDR3 DNA is TGCGCCAGCAGCCAAGATCCCCAGACAGTCTCCTACGAGCAGTACTTC.

The V call is TRBV4-1, the J call TRBJ2-7, with 11 bases matching TRBD2. V shed 0 bases, J shed 3 bases, and the junction held 10 bases outside the gene matches. The CDR3 is 18 amino acids. CDR1 MGHRA and CDR2 YSYEKL come from the germline V gene. CDR3 sequence reads: CASSQDLFGLAGGYEQYF. The CDR3 coding sequence is TGCGCCAGCAGCCAAGATCTTTTCGGGCTAGCGGGGGGCTACGAGCAGTACTTC.

V is TRBV6-5 and J is TRBJ1-4; 9 bases are shared with TRBD1. V lost 0 bases, J lost 8 bases, and 7 bases stayed unmatched. The CDR3 loop spans 16 amino acids. Germline V lookup: CDR1 MNHEY, CDR2 SVGAGI. CDR3 protein: CASSYSLGQGKEKLFF. In DNA, the CDR3 is TGTGCCAGCAGTTACTCGCTGGGACAGGGAAAAGAAAAACTGTTTTTT.

The chain employs TRBV4-3 and TRBJ2-5; TRBD2 agrees at 8 bases. This CDR3 comprises 16 residues. V shed 0 bases and J 8 bases; nucleotides not matched to a gene: 11. Per germline, CDR1 LGHNA and CDR2 YSLEER. The CDR3 bases are TGCGCCAGCAGCCAAGATCGTACAGCGGGAGAGGTTACCCAGTACTTC. Protein product: CASSQDRTAGEVTQYF.

The chain uses TRBV5-1 and TRBJ2-5, with TRBD2 identical over 8 bases. The CDR3 is made up of 15 amino acids. Trimming at V came to 5 bases and at J to 3 bases, leaving 9 bases not matched to a gene. Germline V CDR1 and CDR2: SGHRS, YFSETQ. The CDR3 DNA reads TGCGCCAGCAGATCTACCGGGACTAGTGAAGAGACCCAGTACTTC. It encodes CASRSTGTSEETQYF.

The chain has TRBV10-3 and TRBJ2-3; 7 positions agree with TRBD1. Germline-derived CDR1 and CDR2 are ENHRY and SYGVKD. J was trimmed by 5 bases and V by 4 bases; bases with no gene match: 6. The CDR3 is 14 residues long. CDR3 loop: CAISGTDREDTQYF. CDR3 nucleotide sequence: TGTGCCATCAGTGGAACCGACAGGGAAGATACGCAGTATTTT.

This clone was seen more than once but under ten times. The chain links TRBV7-8 to TRBJ1-3; D remains unclear. Looked up from germline, CDR1 is SGHVS and CDR2 is FQNEAQ. This CDR3 is built from 14 residues. V was trimmed by 3 bases and J by 1 base, leaving 7 bases between them. CDR3 in amino acids: CASSFAGSGNTIYF. DNA for the CDR3: TGTGCCAGCAGCTTCGCAGGTTCTGGAAACACCATATATTTT.

This clone occurred a few times. The J gene is TRBJ2-5, the V gene TRBV5-1; TRBD2 matches at 8 bases. The ends lost 4 bases at V and 7 bases at J; junction bases unmatched: 12. The CDR3 contains 15 residues. Germline loops: CDR1 SGHRS, CDR2 YFSETQ. CDR3 sequence reads: CASSMVGGVAMTQYF. The CDR3 region has the DNA TGCGCCAGCAGCATGGTCGGGGGGGTCGCGATGACCCAGTACTTC.